This TCR beta chain comes out of a study of blood T cell repertoires in COVID-19. Overall study context: COVID-19 samples from acute and convalescent phases originated in the United States, Italy and Spain. Nucleic acid was either cDNA or gDNA, and it came from T cells, B-cell-depleted T cells, or PBMCs.

Cohorts were based on clinical histories the participants reported. The table came from immunoSEQ multiplex PCR; TCRdb's copy has only in-frame clones and leaves some out. The sample contains 250,000 to 300,000 clones, approximately 91% of which appear only once. Trimming pared 1 base from V and 5 bases from J, leaving 14 bases between. Germline V lookup: CDR1 LNHDA, CDR2 SQIVND (reference sequence). The CDR3 length is 15 residues. The chain carries TRBV19 and TRBJ2-5, with D possibly TRBD1 on 6 matching bases. The clonotype comes from a middle-aged woman with acute COVID-19. Sequenced sample: PBMCs or T cells enriched from blood (not recorded which). CDR3 amino acids: CASSIGGHLGETQYF. The CDR3 nucleotides read TGTGCCAGTAGTATAGGGGGACATCTAGGGGAGACCCAGTACTTC.